These 8 T cell receptor beta chains were sequenced from one sample in a study of cytomegalovirus exposure and HLA in healthy donors. Primers included in the PCR were 60 Vbeta and 13 Jbeta primers. Some clones are missing from TCRdb's copy, which holds only in-frame ones; the method was immunoSEQ multiplex PCR. The data show tens of thousands of clones, more than 55% seen once. Sequences were obtained from PBMCs. Receptors originate from a woman under 40 in good health and CMV-seropositive.

The chain combines TRBV19 with TRBJ1-3; D gene uncertain. The germline CDR1 and CDR2 sequences are LNHDA and SQIVND (reference sequence). The CDR3 spans 14 residues. The V and J ends lost 1 base and 0 bases respectively, with 4 bases between them. In nucleotides, the CDR3 is TGTGCCAGTAGTATAGTCCGCTCTGGAAACACCATATATTTT. Amino acids: CASSIVRSGNTIYF. Combining the CDR3 with reference TRBV19 and TRBJ1-3 gives the whole variable domain DGGITQSPKYLFRKEGQNVTLSCEQNLNHDAMYWYRQDPGQGLRLIYYSQIVNDFQKGDIAEGYSVSREKKESFPLTVTSAQKNPTAFYLCASSIVRSGNTIYFGEGSWLTVV.

On this clone itself: One end of the junction does not line up with germline, which may come from a read error. The chain joins TRBV7-9 to TRBJ1-1, with D possibly TRBD1 on 6 matching bases. Looked up from germline, CDR1 is SEHNR and CDR2 is FQNEAQ (reference sequence). There are 15 residues in the CDR3. The CDR3 sequence is CSSSLVSRGDTEAFF. CDR3 DNA sequence: TGTTCCAGCAGCTTAGTTTCCAGGGGAGATACTGAAGCTTTCTTT.

The CDR3: CASSPASSRAANEKLFF. CDR3 DNA sequence: TGTGCCAGCTCACCCGCGTCGAGCAGGGCGGCTAATGAAAAACTGTTTTTT. This chain uses TRBV18 with TRBJ1-4, with D tentatively TRBD1 (5 bases). Germline V gene sequence: CDR1 KGHSH, CDR2 LQKENI. The germline V and J ends were trimmed by 3 bases and 3 bases, with 17 bases remaining between them. The CDR3 extends over 17 amino acids.

As regards this clone: One junction end disagrees with the germline gene, perhaps due to a read error. The chain joins TRBV6-6 to TRBJ1-4, with 10 bases that match TRBD1. The CDR3 totals 13 residues. Germline V CDR1 and CDR2: MNHNY, SVGAGI (reference sequence). CDR3 protein: CVSSDRGPEKLFF. The CDR3 bases are TGTGTCAGCAGCGACAGGGGGCCTGAAAAACTGTTTTTT.

A single count supports this clone. The chain links TRBV9 to TRBJ2-2, with D perhaps matching TRBD1 (5 bases). V was pared by 1 base and J by 0 bases, with 16 bases between. The CDR3 is 18 amino acids. Looked up from germline, CDR1 is SGDLS and CDR2 is YYNGEE. In DNA, the CDR3 is TGTGCCAGCAGCGTAAGTAAGTCAGGGTCATCGAACACCGGGGAGCTGTTTTTT. Translated, it gives CASSVSKSGSSNTGELFF. Variable domain in full (rest from reference TRBV9 and TRBJ2-2): DSGVTQTPKHLITATGQRVTLRCSPRSGDLSVYWYQQSLDQGLQFLIQYYNGEERAKGNILERFSAQQFPDLHSELNLSSLELGDSALYFCASSVSKSGSSNTGELFFGEGSRLTVL.

V and J are TRBV2 and TRBJ2-2, with 11 nucleotides matching TRBD2. V was pared by 4 bases and J by 1 base, with 14 bases of the junction left unmatched. Germline CDR1 is SNHLY and CDR2 is FYNNEI. The CDR3 totals 20 residues. The CDR3 spells CASSVVELAGELMNTGELFF. For the CDR3, the DNA is TGTGCCAGCAGTGTGGTGGAACTAGCGGGGGAACTGATGAACACCGGGGAGCTGTTTTTT.

The chain uses TRBV5-8 and TRBJ2-2; 7 positions agree with TRBD2. With V trimmed by 5 bases and J by 2 bases, 3 bases remained unmatched. There are 14 residues in the CDR3. Germline-derived CDR1 and CDR2 are SGHTS and YDEGEE. The CDR3 DNA reads TGTGCCAGCAGGTGGGACTACAACACCGGGGAGCTGTTTTTT. This codes for CASRWDYNTGELFF.

In regard to this clone: Other DNA sequences in this specimen translate into the identical CDR3. The V and J genes are TRBV6-5 and TRBJ1-2, with D tentatively TRBD1 (5 bases). The V end was cut by 0 bases, the J end by 4 bases, with 9 bases between. The CDR3 is 14 residues long. In germline, CDR1 is MNHEY, CDR2 SVGAGI. CDR3 DNA: TGTGCCAGCAGTTACTCCGGGACTCGCTATGGCTACACCTTC. Its protein is CASSYSGTRYGYTF.